The 26 T cell receptor beta chains listed next were all sequenced from one sample in a study of Graves' ophthalmopathy and Graves' hyperthyroidism. The authors amplified TCR beta CDR3 regions from RNA transcripts. An opening RT-PCR round employed HTBI primers and preceded a second-round multiplex PCR. TCRdb independently ran MiXCR on the multiplex PCR reads; one entry per CDR3 protein. The sample holds over a million distinct CDR3 sequences, about two fifths seen once. Material: peripheral blood or thyroid tissue (not recorded which). The source of these receptors is an adult man with Graves' hyperthyroidism.

V usage is TRBV7-9 and J usage is TRBJ1-2; D is ambiguous. Trimming stripped 3 bases from V and 4 bases from J, with 9 bases between. The CDR3 is 13 amino acids. The germline CDR1 and CDR2 sequences are SEHNR and FQNEAQ (reference sequence). The CDR3 bases are TGTGCCAGCAGCTTCGATCCGGTCTATGGCTACACCTTC. It encodes CASSFDPVYGYTF.

This clonotype turned up a few times. The rearrangement joins TRBV20-1 to TRBJ2-5; D may be TRBD2 (7 bases). The germline CDR1 and CDR2 sequences are DFQATT and SNEGSKA (reference sequence). This CDR3 comprises 15 residues. V gave up 1 base and J gave up 4 bases, with 16 bases separating them. Here the CDR3 DNA reads TGCAGTGCTAGAGCCCTCCGTGCGGGGGCAGAGACCCAGTACTTC. Encoded protein: CSARALRAGAETQYF.

This clonotype was detected many times. This chain uses TRBV20-1 with TRBJ1-2, with 7 bases fitting TRBD1. Germline V gene lookup returns CDR1 DFQATT and CDR2 SNEGSKA (reference sequence). The CDR3 runs to 15 residues. V was clipped by 0 bases and J by 6 bases; unmatched bases: 10. The CDR3 is CSARDRMTGRHGYTF. The CDR3 DNA reads TGCAGTGCTAGAGACCGAATGACAGGGCGTCATGGCTACACCTTC.

The chain joins TRBV12-3 or TRBV12-4 to TRBJ2-7; D unclear. The CDR3 totals 14 residues. V shed 3 bases and J shed 0 bases, with 9 bases lying between them. The CDR3 region has the DNA TGTGCCAGCAGTTTGAGCGCATACTCCTACGAGCAGTACTTC. Its protein product is CASSLSAYSYEQYF.

This clonotype was seen repeatedly, ten times or more. The CDR3 region has the DNA TGTGCCAGCAGCCGGCCGGGACAGGGCGCCCACGAGCAGTACTTC. Translated: CASSRPGQGAHEQYF. The V gene is TRBV7-9, the J gene TRBJ2-7, with 9 bases fitting TRBD1. This CDR3 comprises 15 residues. V was clipped by 5 bases and J by 5 bases; unmatched bases: 10. Looked up from germline, CDR1 is SEHNR and CDR2 is FQNEAQ (reference sequence). Full variable domain (rest looked up from reference TRBV7-9 and TRBJ2-7): DTGVSQNPRHKITKRGQNVTFRCDPISEHNRLYWYRQTLGQGPEFLTYFQNEAQLEKSRLLSDRFSAERPKGSFSTLEIQRTEQGDSAMYLCASSRPGQGAHEQYFGPGTRLTVT.

The chain is built from TRBV27 and TRBJ2-7; no clear D. Germline CDR1 MNHEY, CDR2 SMNVEV (reference sequence). V shed 0 bases and J shed 2 bases, with 11 bases lying between them. This CDR3 comprises 15 residues. This CDR3 reads CASSLSIQFTYEQYF. CDR3 bases: TGTGCCAGCAGTTTATCGATACAGTTTACCTACGAGCAGTACTTC.

This clonotype has at least ten counts. The chain has TRBV7-8 and TRBJ1-2; 7 nucleotides align to TRBD1. This CDR3 contains 18 residues. J gave up 5 bases and V 0 bases, and 15 bases lay outside the gene matches. Germline V CDR1 and CDR2: SGHVS, FQNEAQ. The DNA of the CDR3 is TGTGCCAGCAGCTTAGCCCGGGACAGAGGCGGAAACAAATATGGCTACACCTTC. Its translation is CASSLARDRGGNKYGYTF. Based on the CDR3 plus reference TRBV7-8 and TRBJ1-2, the full variable domain is GAGVSQSPRYKVAKRGQDVALRCDPISGHVSLFWYQQALGQGPEFLTYFQNEAQLDKSGLPSDRFFAERPEGSVSTLKIQRTQQEDSAVYLCASSLARDRGGNKYGYTFGSGTRLTVV.

This clonotype was counted only a few times. The chain joins TRBV5-4 to TRBJ2-7, with 7 bases that match TRBD1. Germline V lookup: CDR1 SGHNT, CDR2 YYREEE (reference sequence). V trimming: 2 bases; J trimming: 2 bases; junction bases outside the gene matches: 7. The CDR3 loop spans 15 amino acids. CDR3 nucleotide sequence: TGTGCCAGCAGCTTTCCCACAGGGGTCACCTACGAGCAGTACTTC. It is translated as CASSFPTGVTYEQYF.

To note about this clonotype: A single base separates this from a much larger clone, so it may be a read error. The chain joins TRBV7-2 to TRBJ2-7, with D perhaps given as TRBD1 or TRBD2 (5 bases each). CDR3 size: 14 residues. Trimming pared 4 bases from V and 3 bases from J, leaving 13 bases between. Germline V lookup: CDR1 SGHTA, CDR2 FQGNSA. The CDR3 sequence: CASSSRQRVYEQYF. The CDR3 coding sequence is TGTGCCAGCAGCTCCCGACAGAGGGTCTACGAGCAGTACTTC.

This chain connects TRBV19 to TRBJ1-5; possibly TRBD1 for D (5 bases). Germline CDR1 reads LNHDA; CDR2 reads SQIVND (reference sequence). The V and J ends lost 4 bases and 11 bases respectively, with 21 bases between them. The CDR3 is 15 amino acids. DNA of the CDR3: TGTGCCAGTAGTAAGGGACGCTGGGATACGGAGACCCAGCATTTT. As protein: CASSKGRWDTETQHF.

The table lists this clonotype with many counts. The J gene is TRBJ2-7, the V gene TRBV2; D uncertain. CDR3 length: 12 residues. Deletions cut 7 bases from V and 3 bases from J, with 10 bases between. From germline, CDR1 is SNHLY and CDR2 FYNNEI. The CDR3 reads CASKLTDYEQYF. The CDR3 coding sequence is TGTGCCAGCAAACTGACGGACTACGAGCAGTACTTC.

This clonotype was observed at least ten times. This chain links TRBV25-1 with TRBJ1-1; no firm D call. The germline V and J ends were trimmed by 5 bases and 1 base, with 11 bases remaining between them. CDR1 and CDR2 (germline): MGHDK, SYGVNS. The CDR3 contains 14 residues. The CDR3 region has the DNA TGTGCCAGCAGTCCGCTTCAGGAGAACACTGAAGCTTTCTTT. This gives the protein CASSPLQENTEAFF.

This clonotype was seen only a few times. The CDR3 here is CAWSSAGTTLHF. CDR3 nucleotides: TGTGCCTGGAGTAGTGCAGGGACAACCCTCCACTTT. The gene calls are TRBV30 and TRBJ1-6; weak D call: TRBD1 (6 bases). V lost 2 bases and J 14 bases, leaving 13 bases between the germline ends. CDR3 length equals 12 residues. CDR1 and CDR2 (germline): GTSNPN, SVGIG (reference sequence).

This clonotype was seen a handful of times. The chain uses TRBV29-1 and TRBJ1-4; D perhaps matches TRBD1 (5 bases). Germline CDR1 reads SQVTM; CDR2 reads ANQGSEA. CDR3 size: 14 residues. V gave up 3 bases and J gave up 2 bases, with 10 bases separating them. The CDR3 DNA follows: TGCAGCGTTGAGTCGGGGGGTACTAATGAAAAACTGTTTTTT. Its protein product is CSVESGGTNEKLFF. Using reference TRBV29-1 and TRBJ1-4 for the parts outside the CDR3, the full variable domain is SAVISQKPSRDICQRGTSLTIQCQVDSQVTMMFWYRQQPGQSLTLIATANQGSEATYESGFVIDKFPISRPNLTFSTLTVSNMSPEDSSIYLCSVESGGTNEKLFFGSGTQLSVL.

The chain combines TRBV29-1 with TRBJ2-7; tentative D call: TRBD1 (5 bases). V dropped 0 bases and J dropped 4 bases, with 16 bases sitting between them. CDR3 length: 15 amino acids. CDR1 is SQVTM, CDR2 ANQGSEA, per germline. The CDR3 DNA reads TGCAGCGTTGAAGAGGGGCAGGGTCCTGGTTACGAGCAGTACTTC. Translation gives CSVEEGQGPGYEQYF.

This clonotype was seen a handful of times. This chain connects TRBV19 to TRBJ2-2, with 8 bases fitting TRBD2. V shed 4 bases, J shed 6 bases, and the junction held 7 bases outside the gene matches. In germline, CDR1 is LNHDA, CDR2 SQIVND (reference sequence). There are 15 residues in the CDR3. The CDR3 spells CASSKPGLGAGELFF. The CDR3 bases are TGTGCCAGTAGTAAGCCGGGACTAGGGGCCGGGGAGCTGTTTTTT.

This clonotype was picked up many times. The chain uses TRBV4-2 and TRBJ2-5, with D perhaps TRBD1 (6 bases). V was cut by 3 bases and J by 3 bases, with 17 bases left in between. Germline V gene sequence: CDR1 LGHNA, CDR2 YNFKEQ. CDR3 length equals 16 residues. The DNA for the CDR3 is TGTGCCAGCAGCCATGGTGACAGGCAGGGGAAAGAGACCCAGTACTTC. This sequence encodes CASSHGDRQGKETQYF.

About this clonotype: A read error is likely, as this CDR3 ends without the conserved phenylalanine or tryptophan. Because the CDR3's place on the DNA is in doubt, the DNA is left out and the CDR3 is given as listed by TCRdb. The rearrangement uses TRBV6-4 and TRBJ1-6. The V gene's germline CDR1 is MRHNA and CDR2 SNTAGT. The CDR3 is made up of 8 amino acids, end residues included. The CDR3 spells CASSDYHA.

This clonotype was seen ten or more times. This CDR3 is CASSQDGLPYGYTF. DNA for the CDR3: TGCGCCAGCAGCCAAGATGGCCTGCCTTATGGCTACACCTTC. The chain recombines TRBV4-3 with TRBJ1-2; no definite D call. CDR1 and CDR2 (germline): LGHNA, YSLEER. The CDR3 consists of 14 residues. Trimming removed 0 bases at V and 5 bases at J, with 10 bases between.

About this clonotype itself: This could be a read error, since a much larger clone is one nucleotide away. The V gene is TRBV29-1, the J gene TRBJ2-5, with D possibly matching TRBD1 (5 bases). The CDR3 runs to 14 residues. The V gene lost 4 bases and the J gene lost 1 base, with 13 bases spanning the gap. Germline V CDR1 and CDR2: SQVTM, ANQGSEA. CDR3: CSVVGTGIQETQYF. CDR3 DNA: TGCAGCGTTGTCGGTACAGGTATCCAAGAGACCCAGTACTTC.

This clonotype is a singleton in its sample. V gene TRBV7-9 combines with J gene TRBJ2-7, with 8 positions matching TRBD2. The CDR3 contains 15 residues. V was clipped by 5 bases and J by 2 bases; unmatched bases: 8. Germline CDR1 SEHNR, CDR2 FQNEAQ (reference sequence). The CDR3 DNA sequence: TGTGCCAGCAGCGCTACCGGGACTAGAGCCTACGAGCAGTACTTC. It is translated as CASSATGTRAYEQYF.

The chain carries TRBV7-9 and TRBJ2-7; D is perhaps TRBD2 (6 bases). Germline-derived CDR1 and CDR2 are SEHNR and FQNEAQ (reference sequence). Trimming left V 2 bases short and J 0 bases short, with 11 bases between. The CDR3 is 15 residues long. The CDR3 region has the DNA TGTGCCAGCAGCTTAAAGGGACTGTACTCCTACGAGCAGTACTTC. The encoded protein is CASSLKGLYSYEQYF. Variable domain in full (rest from reference TRBV7-9 and TRBJ2-7): DTGVSQNPRHKITKRGQNVTFRCDPISEHNRLYWYRQTLGQGPEFLTYFQNEAQLEKSRLLSDRFSAERPKGSFSTLEIQRTEQGDSAMYLCASSLKGLYSYEQYFGPGTRLTVT.

The gene calls are TRBV5-5 and TRBJ2-6; D gene ambiguous. The CDR3 is 11 residues long. With 7 bases removed from V and 8 bases from J, the gap between germline ends came to 7 bases. Germline V gene data show CDR1 as SGHKS and CDR2 as YYEKEE (reference sequence). DNA for the CDR3: TGTGCCAGCGGCCTCACCAACGTCCTGACTTTC. Amino acids: CASGLTNVLTF.

This clonotype appeared a few times. This chain joins TRBV12-3 or TRBV12-4 and TRBJ2-6; D is uncertain. The CDR3 is 16 residues long. Trimming cost V 4 bases and J 1 base, with 11 bases left between them. CDR3: CASSYSDTSGANVLTF. The DNA of the CDR3 is TGTGCCAGCAGTTACTCTGACACTTCTGGGGCCAACGTCCTGACTTTC.

This clonotype was recorded at least ten times. The chain links TRBV2 to TRBJ1-1, with TRBD1 as a possible D gene (6 bases). This CDR3 region has 14 residues. Germline V lookup: CDR1 SNHLY, CDR2 FYNNEI. Trimming shortened V by 3 bases and J by 5 bases, and 13 bases separated the two germline ends. CDR3 bases: TGTGCCAGCAGTGACCCAACAGGGTCGACTGAAGCTTTCTTT. It specifies CASSDPTGSTEAFF.

V gene TRBV29-1 combines with J gene TRBJ2-5, with 8 positions matching TRBD2. With 4 bases clipped from V and 5 bases from J, the junction kept 6 bases outside the gene matches. CDR3 length: 13 residues. Germline-derived CDR1 and CDR2 are SQVTM and ANQGSEA. CDR3 sequence reads: CSVATSESETQYF. The DNA for the CDR3 is TGCAGCGTTGCGACTAGCGAGTCGGAGACCCAGTACTTC.